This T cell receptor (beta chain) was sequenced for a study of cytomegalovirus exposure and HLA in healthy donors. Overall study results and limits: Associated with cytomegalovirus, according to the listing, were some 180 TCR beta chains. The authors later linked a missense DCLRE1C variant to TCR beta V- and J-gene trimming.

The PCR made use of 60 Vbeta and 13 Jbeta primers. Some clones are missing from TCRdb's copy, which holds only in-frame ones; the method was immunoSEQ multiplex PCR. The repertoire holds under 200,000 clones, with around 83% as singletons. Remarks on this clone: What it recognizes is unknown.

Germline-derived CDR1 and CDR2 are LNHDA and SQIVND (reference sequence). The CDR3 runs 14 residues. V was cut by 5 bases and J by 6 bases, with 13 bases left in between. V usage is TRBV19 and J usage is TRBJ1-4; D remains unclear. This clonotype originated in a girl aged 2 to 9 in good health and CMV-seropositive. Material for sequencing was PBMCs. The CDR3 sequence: CASSPGFGDEKLFF. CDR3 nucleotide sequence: TGTGCCAGTAGTCCGGGGTTTGGGGATGAAAAACTGTTTTTT.